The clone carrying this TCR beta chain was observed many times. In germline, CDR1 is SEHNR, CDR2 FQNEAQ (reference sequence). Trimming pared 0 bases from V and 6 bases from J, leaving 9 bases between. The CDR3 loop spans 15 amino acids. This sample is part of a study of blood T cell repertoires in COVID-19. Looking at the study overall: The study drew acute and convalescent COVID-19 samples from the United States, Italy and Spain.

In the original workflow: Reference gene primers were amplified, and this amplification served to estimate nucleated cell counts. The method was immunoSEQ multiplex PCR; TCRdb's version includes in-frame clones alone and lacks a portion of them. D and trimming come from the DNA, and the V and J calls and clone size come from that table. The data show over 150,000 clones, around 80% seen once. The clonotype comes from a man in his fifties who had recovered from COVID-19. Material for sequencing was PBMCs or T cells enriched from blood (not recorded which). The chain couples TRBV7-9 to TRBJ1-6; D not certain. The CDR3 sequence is CASSLARRTNSPLHF. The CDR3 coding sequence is TGTGCCAGCAGCTTAGCAAGGAGAACTAATTCACCCCTCCACTTT.